This T cell receptor (beta chain) was documented in a study of regulatory T cells in long-lasting Graves disease. This clonotype was picked up many times. Building the TCR beta libraries relied on iRepertoire HTBI primers, and CDR3 regions underwent Arm-PCR. TCRdb re-derived calls from the multiplex PCR reads in MiXCR, one entry per CDR3 protein. The data show just over 600,000 distinct CDR3 sequences, around 17% seen once. Time point given: newly diagnosed GD, antithyroid drugs for less than 3 months. Extracted RNA from PBMCs served as the source of the TCR library. The same data also went into a second study, on T cells in Graves' hyperthyroidism and ophthalmopathy. This second report adds: During a first-round RT-PCR of the TCR CDR3, the HTBI primer set was used. Patients with ophthalmopathy were separated from those with stable hyperthyroidism by a 13 V-J model.

Sample: peripheral blood mononuclear cells (PBMCs), taken at new diagnosis, from a patient treated with antithyroid drugs. The receptor was derived from a woman aged 25 to 39 with Graves disease.

In DNA form, the CDR3 reads TGTGCCAGCAGCCTTACCGGGACCGAATACAATGAGCAGTTCTTC. Residues: CASSLTGTEYNEQFF. The V call is TRBV11-1, the J call TRBJ2-1; D is perhaps TRBD1 or TRBD2 (5 bases each). The CDR3 consists of 15 residues. Trimming removed 5 bases from V and 4 bases from J, with 15 bases in between. Looked up from germline, CDR1 is SGHAT and CDR2 is FQDESV (reference sequence).